This entry concerns a single TCR beta chain. The antigen is not known. This record comes from a study of CXCR3-negative and CXCR3-positive naive CD8 T cells. General study results and limits: CXCR3-positive naive cells carried more hydrophobic TRB CDR3s than CXCR3-negative naive cells did.

Germline V gene sequence: CDR1 LGHNA, CDR2 YSLEER. This CDR3 is built from 15 residues. Through 5' RACE with UMI labels, the TRB cDNA libraries were prepared. TCRdb reprocessed the 5' RACE reads and stores each CDR3 protein as one record, lacking DNA. This table holds 120,000 to 150,000 distinct CDR3 sequences. The specimen sequenced was naive CXCR3+ CD8+ T cells from blood. Indicated subset: CD45RO-CCR7+CD27+CD95- naive CD8+ T cells expressing CXCR3 (TNR3+). The J gene is TRBJ1-1, the V gene TRBV4-3; TCRdb's D call of TRBD1 is untestable without DNA. This sequence originates from a human donor in good health. Some clones in this sample may be carry-over from other donors' samples. CDR3 loop: CASSQDRGPNTEAFF.